This T cell receptor (beta chain) was observed in a study of early T cells in non-severe SARS-CoV-2 infection. Study-wide background: The study sequenced bulk RNA from unsorted whole blood, with chains unpaired.

In regard to this clonotype: Its antigen is undetermined.

Study-wide findings and caveats: Matching results from VDJdb favored anti-spike CD8 responses, leaving private and CD4 specificities undetected.

The germline V and J ends were trimmed by 1 base and 0 bases, with 1 base remaining between them. Germline V CDR1 and CDR2: MGHRA, YSYEKL. The CDR3 is 13 amino acids. Separate cDNA molecules each had unique molecular identifiers attached to them. TCRdb recomputed calls from the 5' RACE reads with MiXCR, one row per CDR3 protein. The profile shows 40,000 or so distinct CDR3 sequences, roughly 12% of them singletons. This TCR was recovered from an adult who was a healthcare worker with PCR-confirmed SARS-CoV-2 infection or an uninfected control (not recorded which). Sequencing was performed on whole blood. The chain links TRBV4-1 to TRBJ1-5; D is unresolved. CDR3 sequence (DNA): TGCGCCAGCAGCCAAGGTAGCAATCAGCCCCAGCATTTT. Its protein product is CASSQGSNQPQHF.